This TCR beta chain originates from a study of T cells expressing NK-cell markers (dated by TCRdb to 2020 to 2022). Turning to the overall study: In sorted CD3+CD56+NKG2C+, CD3+CD56+NKG2C- and CD3+CD56-NKG2C+ T-cell subsets from about eight donors, TCR beta-chain repertoires were profiled. Among the eight sequenced donors, seven were HCMV-seropositive and one was HCMV-seronegative. Randomly selected healthy volunteers, three men and five women, were used as the eight sequenced donors. The libraries were sequenced on Illumina HiSeq 2000/2500, MiSeq or NextSeq, producing 2 x 150 bp reads.

Sequenced on an Illumina HiSeq 2000. TCR beta cDNA libraries were prepared using 5'RACE template switching, which introduced a universal primer site and unique molecular identifiers. cDNA synthesis was primed from the TCR beta constant segment, followed by two successive PCR amplification steps. Turning to the authors' computational methods: MIGEC handled demultiplexing of the reads and grouping by UMI, while MiTCR was used to assemble and quantify clonotypes. Only TCR cDNA sequences supported by at least two reads were kept to exclude erroneous sequences. The tcR package was used for downstream repertoire analysis, with clonotypes matched between fractions based on CDR3 nucleotide sequence plus V segment. VDJmatch was used to annotate antigen specificity against VDJdb, with one amino acid substitution allowed in CDR3. TCRdb reprocessed the reads, reporting each CDR3 protein sequence once and no DNA. These V and J calls rely on TCRdb rather than the paper's analysis. Per the sample table, the count is some 150,000 distinct CDR3 sequences. The ten largest clonotypes hold about 39% of the sample.

HCMV-specific IgG was detected in serum with a commercial ELISA kit to determine HCMV serostatus. Ficoll density gradient centrifugation was used to isolate peripheral blood mononuclear cells from blood. A word on this clonotype: Its antigen remains unidentified.

What the work shows at the level of the full study, not this receptor alone: Those dominant clonotypes were again the most abundant among CD3+CD56-NKG2C+ cells in a handful of donors, at roughly 25-60.1%. In over 5 donors, the dominant CD3+CD56+NKG2C+ clonotypes were among the top 10 CD8+ clonotypes and accounted for about 1.0-7.5% of CD8+ T cells. Whether the expanded NKG2C-expressing T cell clones were specific for HCMV antigens was left unclear.

The CDR3 covers 15 residues, taking in both the cysteine and the phenylalanine. The protein alone is recorded here. CDR1 is given as SGHRS and CDR2 as YFSETQ, both from the germline V gene. The chain was built from TRBV5-1 and TRBJ2-1; the D gene TCRdb calls, TRBD2, cannot be checked with no DNA. The sequencing sample was made of blood T cells: a sorted CD56 or NKG2C T cell subset, CD4+ or CD8+ T cells, or bulk PBMC T cells (not recorded which). This TCR came from a woman aged 45-60 years in good health. Donor details come from another sample of the same person, matched by shared clones. The CDR3 reads as follows: CASTELAGGYNEQFF.